This TCR beta chain comes out of a study of chemoradiotherapy in HPV16-positive cancers (dated by TCRdb to 2021 to 2024). In the study overall: Using functional T-cell assays on cells from a couple of HPV16-positive patients, the researchers defined candidate HPV-specific T-cell clones and common TCR motifs. The study set out to ask whether T-cell immunity against the HPV oncoproteins E6 and E7 changes over the course of chemoradiotherapy and whether that immunity affects survival. TCR repertoires from over 80 patients with HPV-related cancers were then used to track the candidate HPV-specific TCRs and motifs.

Sequences KGHSH (CDR1) and LQKENI (CDR2) are obtained from the germline V gene. The junction carries 17 bases between V and J, which are trimmed by 4 bases and 5 bases respectively. Inclusive of the bounding cysteine and phenylalanine, the CDR3 is 15 residues long. Left in the record is the CDR3 DNA by itself, 45 bases read in frame from the first base. Because repertoires were sampled repeatedly during chemoradiotherapy, clonal expansion in the tumor microenvironment could be followed. What the research found in general, with its limitations: Only a couple of HPV16-positive patients were used to derive the functional definition of HPV-specific T cells, and the survival association was reported for HPV16-positive patients. Expansion of candidate HPV-specific clones and E7-related TCR motifs was observed in the tumor microenvironment during treatment, whereas no such expansion was observed for non-HPV-specific T cells. In HPV16-positive patients, expansion of HPV-responsive T cells during chemoradiotherapy was found to be associated with improved recurrence-free survival.

As for this clone: What antigen it recognizes has not been identified. No per-base quality is available; no much larger clone lies one base away.

Library generation was performed with the immunoSEQ multiplex PCR assay. The source is immuneACCESS, and TCRdb retained only in-frame sequences with V and J called. Part of the clones is not carried over; for the studies checked, unresolved V genes explain less than half of this, and the remainder is unexplained. This sample has 6,000 to 7,500 clones in its table, and about nine tenths of those were observed once. The leading ten clones occupy approximately 2.4% of the sample. The clonotype comes from a human donor with HPV-associated anogenital cancer. The sample here was tumor tissue, taken from a patient who underwent chemoradiotherapy. The chain couples TRBV18 to TRBJ1-1, and TRBD1 may be the D gene, going by 6 matching bases. The DNA reads TGTGCCAGCTCACGGGACAACAGGGAGGGTACTGAAGCTTTCTTT. It is translated as CASSRDNREGTEAFF. Full variable domain (CDR3 extended with the reference TRBV18 and TRBJ1-1 proteins): NAGVMQNPRHLVRRRGQEARLRCSPMKGHSHVYWYRQLPEEGLKFMVYLQKENIIDESGMPKERFSAEFPKEGPSILRIQQVVRGDSAAYFCASSRDNREGTEAFFGQGTRLTVV.